This T cell receptor beta chain was sequenced during a study of shared clonotypes between healthy human individuals. Study outcomes and limitations: Generation probabilities were higher for clonotypes shared across all four sorted-subset donors than for unshared ones. Compared with memory subsets, naive subsets generally had larger estimated richness.

As to this clone: Its antigen is unknown.

This CDR3 has 15 amino acids. Trimming removed 7 bases at V and 5 bases at J, with 20 bases between. Per germline, CDR1 SQVTM and CDR2 ANQGSEA. Running of the assay took place at deep level. Original processing notes: With immunoSEQ giving junction-only sequences and no quality scores, filtering differed. Profiled with immunoSEQ multiplex PCR; TCRdb holds only in-frame clones, not every one. V, J and clone size are those of that table, while D and trimming were read from the DNA. This table holds about 2.4 million clones, 90% to 95% found once. This chain uses TRBV29-1 with TRBJ2-2, with a possible D match to TRBD1 (6 bases). Source material: naive CD4+ T cells from PBMCs. The subset denotes: CD45RA+ positively selected. This TCR was recovered from a man aged 18 to 29 in good health. Some clones in this sample may be carry-over from other donors' samples. In nucleotides, the CDR3 is TGCAGCGCACTAAGCCGGACAGCAACTACCGGGGAGCTGTTTTTT. Translation: CSALSRTATTGELFF.